The clone carrying this TCR beta chain showed up just a few times. This entry belongs to a study of CD8+ T cells in alopecia areata. TCR sequencing used cDNA made by reverse transcription of extracted RNA. Method: immunoSEQ multiplex PCR; TCRdb's copy keeps in-frame clones and lacks some. In the table there are 150,000 to 200,000 clones, 64% of which are singletons. Treatment: oral pan-JAK inhibitor, 5-10 mg twice daily. This CDR3 contains 12 residues. V trimming: 5 bases; J trimming: 8 bases; junction bases outside the gene matches: 3. The germline V gene encodes CDR1 SGHTA and CDR2 FQGNSA. The receptor was isolated from a human donor with alopecia areata. V gene TRBV7-2 combines with J gene TRBJ1-2, with 9 bases fitting TRBD1. This sample comprised CD4+ T cells sorted from blood, obtained around week 49, from a patient treated with tofacitinib. The CDR3 is CASSADRGGYTF. The CDR3 region has the DNA TGTGCCAGCAGCGCGGACAGGGGAGGCTACACCTTC. The variable domain in full, completed from reference TRBV7-2 and TRBJ1-2, reads GAGVSQSPSNKVTEKGKDVELRCDPISGHTALYWYRQSLGQGLEFLIYFQGNSAPDKSGLPSDRFSAERTGGSVSTLTIQRTQQEDSAVYLCASSADRGGYTFGSGTRLTVV.